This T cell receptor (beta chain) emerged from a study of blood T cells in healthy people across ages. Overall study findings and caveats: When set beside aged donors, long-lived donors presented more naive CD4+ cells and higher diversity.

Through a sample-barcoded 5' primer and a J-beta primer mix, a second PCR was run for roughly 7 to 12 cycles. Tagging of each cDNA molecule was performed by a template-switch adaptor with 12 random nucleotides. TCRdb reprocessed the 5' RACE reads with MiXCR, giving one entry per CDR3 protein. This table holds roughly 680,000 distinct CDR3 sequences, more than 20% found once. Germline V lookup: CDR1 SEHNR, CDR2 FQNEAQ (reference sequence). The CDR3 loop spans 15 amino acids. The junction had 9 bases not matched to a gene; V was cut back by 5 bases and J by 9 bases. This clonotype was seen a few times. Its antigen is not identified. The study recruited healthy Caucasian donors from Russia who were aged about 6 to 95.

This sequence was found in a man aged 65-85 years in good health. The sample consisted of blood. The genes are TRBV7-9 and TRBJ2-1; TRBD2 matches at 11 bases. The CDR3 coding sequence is TGTGCCAGCAGCCAAACTAGCGGGAGAACTAGTGAGCAGTTCTTC. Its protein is CASSQTSGRTSEQFF.